The clone carrying this T cell receptor beta chain was seen a few times. Its matching antigen is unknown. The entry originates in a study of resident and recirculating memory T cells in vitiligo. Study details: Each patient gave two lesional and two nonlesional epidermal shave biopsies, plus PBMCs. Broader study findings: No unique dominant TCR clone was found in vitiligo lesions. Non-conserved TCRs across sites and patients suggested distinct clones per lesion.

The CDR3 loop spans 15 amino acids. V was clipped by 5 bases and J by 4 bases; unmatched bases: 8. The V gene's germline CDR1 is MGHRA and CDR2 YSYEKL. TCRdb's copy holds only in-frame clones and misses some; the assay was immunoSEQ multiplex PCR. The sample has roughly 76,000 clones, 90% to 95% seen once. Patients' lesions had not changed for the previous 6 months. The chain recombines TRBV4-1 with TRBJ1-1, with 9 positions matching TRBD1. The source is a male donor with vitiligo. The sample taken for sequencing was blood. CDR3 coding DNA: TGCGCCAGCAGCTTCCTCATGACAGGGGGCACTGAAGCTTTCTTT. Translation: CASSFLMTGGTEAFF.